This T cell receptor beta chain was profiled in a study of cytomegalovirus exposure and HLA in healthy donors. Whole-study findings and limits: Rarity held for most TCR sequences, but there were some public TCRs that occurred in many donors. In vitro work confirmed that a few CMV-associated chains recognize CMV antigens. The study recorded 160 or so TCR beta chains that were cytomegalovirus-associated.

This table comes from immunoSEQ multiplex PCR, and its TCRdb copy is limited to in-frame clones, with some not included. The sample includes roughly 140,000 clones, more than 85% of them seen just once. The sample holds a few counts of this clone. Its antigen remains unidentified. Sequencing was performed on PBMCs. The TCR originated in a man between 18 and 29 years old in good health and CMV-seropositive.

The CDR3 sequence: CAWNIPGRPLHF. The CDR3 DNA reads as TGTGCCTGGAATATCCCCGGGAGACCCCTCCACTTT. The chain couples TRBV30 to TRBJ1-6; D is unclear. This CDR3 is built from 12 residues. V lost 4 bases to trimming and J lost 12 bases, with 13 bases between them. Germline V gives CDR1 GTSNPN, CDR2 SVGIG (reference sequence).